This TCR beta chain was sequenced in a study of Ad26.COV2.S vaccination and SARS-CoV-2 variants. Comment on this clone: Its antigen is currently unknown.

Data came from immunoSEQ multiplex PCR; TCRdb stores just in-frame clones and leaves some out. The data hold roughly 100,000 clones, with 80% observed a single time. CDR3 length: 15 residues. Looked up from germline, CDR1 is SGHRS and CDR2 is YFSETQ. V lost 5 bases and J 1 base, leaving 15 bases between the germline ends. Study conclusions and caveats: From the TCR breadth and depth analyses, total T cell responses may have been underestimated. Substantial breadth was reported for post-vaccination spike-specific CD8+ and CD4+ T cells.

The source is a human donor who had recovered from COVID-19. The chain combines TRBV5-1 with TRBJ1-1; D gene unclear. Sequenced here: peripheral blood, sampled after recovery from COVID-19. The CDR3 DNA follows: TGCGCCAGCAGACCTACACAGTCACGGAACACTGAAGCTTTCTTT. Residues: CASRPTQSRNTEAFF.